This section outlines one TCR beta chain sequence together with its context. The table came from immunoSEQ multiplex PCR; TCRdb's copy has only in-frame clones and leaves some out. The data contain some 70,000 clones, roughly four fifths of them singletons. The CDR3 spans 15 residues. Trimming left V 3 bases short and J 8 bases short, with 18 bases between. CDR1 SGHRS and CDR2 YFSETQ come from the germline V gene. The data stem from a study of blood T cell repertoires in COVID-19. Study at large: PBMCs, B-cell-depleted T cells, or T cells were the source of the cDNA or gDNA that made up the material.

Sequenced: peripheral blood. The sequence came from a woman between 65 and 79 years old with acute or convalescent COVID-19. The chain combines TRBV5-1 with TRBJ1-3, with TRBD1 as a possible D gene (6 bases). The CDR3 protein is CASSSTGDPLYTIYF. For the CDR3, the DNA is TGCGCCAGCAGCTCGACAGGAGATCCTCTCTACACCATATATTTT.